This TCR beta chain is drawn from a study of T cell responses to AZD1222 COVID-19 vaccine. Measured with immunoSEQ multiplex PCR; TCRdb has only the in-frame clones, and not every one. The sample has over 100,000 clones; about 89% are singletons. CDR3 length: 14 amino acids. Trimming cost V 0 bases and J 4 bases, with 7 bases left between them. Per germline, CDR1 KGHSH and CDR2 LQKENI. The input for sequencing was peripheral blood, taken 28 days after the second dose of the MenACWY control vaccine. This sequence was found in an adult who received the MenACWY meningococcal vaccine as a control. J is TRBJ1-5 and V is TRBV18; tentatively, D is TRBD1 (5 bases). This chain's CDR3 is CASSPPGVNQPQHF. CDR3 DNA sequence: TGTGCCAGCTCACCACCGGGGGTTAATCAGCCCCAGCATTTT. Full variable domain (missing parts from reference TRBV18 and TRBJ1-5): NAGVMQNPRHLVRRRGQEARLRCSPMKGHSHVYWYRQLPEEGLKFMVYLQKENIIDESGMPKERFSAEFPKEGPSILRIQQVVRGDSAAYFCASSPPGVNQPQHFGDGTRLSIL.